Sequencing of this T cell receptor beta chain was carried out in a study of blood T cells in healthy people across ages. The trim removed 6 bases at V and 6 bases at J, leaving 3 bases unmatched. This CDR3 contains 13 residues. CDR1 and CDR2 (germline): SNHLY, FYNNEI. This clonotype was seen more than once but under ten times. Through a sample-barcoded 5' primer and a J-beta primer mix, a second PCR was run for roughly 7 to 12 cycles. MiXCR was run by TCRdb on the 5' RACE reads, yielding one entry per CDR3 protein. This table has 1,500,000 or so distinct CDR3 sequences, 42% appearing once. This rearrangement joins TRBV2 to TRBJ2-1; the match to TRBD2 covers 9 bases. Input material: blood. The TCR comes from a woman aged 18-29 years in good health. The CDR3 DNA reads TGTGCCAGCAGGCTAGCGGGACTCAATGAGCAGTTCTTC. Residues: CASRLAGLNEQFF.